This is a list of T cell receptor beta chains from one sample in a study of T cell repertoires in cytomegalovirus infection. The antigens for these receptors are not known. TCRdb re-called the reads through MiXCR, storing one row per CDR3 protein. The table records more than 300,000 distinct CDR3 sequences, about 32% of them present only once. The sample consisted of cultured PBMCs, taken from culture after CMV antigen stimulation. These receptor sequences come from a human donor in good health (CMV status not recorded). Some clones in this sample may be carry-over from other donors' samples. Each CDR3 is given with its conserved first and last residue. A D gene is named only where the DNA matches it firmly. Expanded clones are given a class, and other clones once, few, many or no size at all.

J: TRBJ2-3
V: TRBV2
size: few
D: NA
CDR3: CASSPRRGADTQYF
DNA: TGTGCCAGCAGCCCCCGCAGGGGCGCAGATACGCAGTATTTT

J: TRBJ2-3
V: TRBV19
size: NA
D: TRBD1
CDR3: CASKPGQDHMTHYF
DNA: TGTGCCAGTAAACCGGGACAGGATCATATGACGCATTATTTT

J: TRBJ2-1
V: TRBV15
size: NA
D: TRBD2
CDR3: CATSGRAIYNEQFF
DNA: TGTGCCACCAGCGGGAGGGCCATCTACAATGAGCAGTTCTTC

J: TRBJ2-5
V: TRBV5-1
size: NA
D: TRBD1
CDR3: CASSWWDSQETQYF
DNA: TGCGCCAGCAGCTGGTGGGACAGTCAAGAGACCCAGTACTTC

J: TRBJ1-5
V: TRBV7-2
size: NA
D: NA
CDR3: CASSLNPGKEPQHF
DNA: TGTGCCAGCAGCTTAAATCCAGGGAAGGAGCCCCAGCATTTT

J: TRBJ2-1
V: TRBV6-5
size: NA
D: NA
CDR3: CASSPPRNNEQFF
DNA: TGTGCCAGCAGTCCCCCGAGGAACAATGAGCAGTTCTTC

J: TRBJ2-2
V: TRBV9
size: NA
D: NA
CDR3: CASSVTGNTGELFF
DNA: TGTGCCAGCAGCGTAACGGGGAACACCGGGGAGCTGTTTTTT

J: TRBJ2-1
V: TRBV29-1
size: NA
D: NA
CDR3: CSVERQGGISYNEQFF
DNA: TGCAGCGTTGAACGGCAAGGGGGGATAAGCTACAATGAGCAGTTCTTC

J: TRBJ2-2
V: TRBV7-2
size: NA
D: TRBD2
CDR3: CASSPSSGRAYTGELFF
DNA: TGTGCCAGCAGCCCATCTAGCGGGAGGGCCTACACCGGGGAGCTGTTTTTT

J: TRBJ1-1
V: TRBV19
size: NA
D: NA
CDR3: CASSPTGLTEAFF
DNA: TGTGCCAGTAGTCCAACGGGTCTCACTGAAGCTTTCTTT

J: TRBJ1-2
V: TRBV4-1
size: NA
D: TRBD1
CDR3: CASSQEPGQGARNYGYTF
DNA: TGCGCCAGCAGCCAGGAACCGGGACAGGGAGCACGGAACTATGGCTACACCTTC

J: TRBJ1-2
V: TRBV28
size: NA
D: TRBD1
CDR3: CASSTWDRFLEGYTF
DNA: TGTGCCAGCAGTACCTGGGACAGATTCTTGGAAGGCTACACCTTC

J: TRBJ1-5
V: TRBV28
size: few
D: TRBD1
CDR3: CASSPRGTVYSNQPQHF
DNA: TGTGCCAGCAGCCCACGGGGGACAGTCTATAGCAATCAGCCCCAGCATTTT

J: TRBJ2-1
V: TRBV15
size: NA
D: TRBD2
CDR3: CATRGLAQYNEQFF
DNA: TGTGCCACCAGAGGACTAGCGCAGTACAATGAGCAGTTCTTC

J: TRBJ2-3
V: TRBV2
size: few
D: NA
CDR3: CASSDMGPDTQYF
DNA: TGTGCCAGCAGTGATATGGGGCCAGATACGCAGTATTTT

J: TRBJ1-2
V: TRBV14
size: NA
D: NA
CDR3: CASSQDLAPGRNYGYTF
DNA: TGTGCCAGCAGCCAAGATCTGGCCCCGGGCAGAAACTATGGCTACACCTTC

J: TRBJ2-1
V: TRBV7-2
size: few
D: TRBD1
CDR3: CASSILRQGKRNEQFF
DNA: TGTGCCAGCAGCATCCTGAGACAGGGGAAACGCAATGAGCAGTTCTTC

J: TRBJ2-3
V: TRBV10-3
size: few
D: NA
CDR3: CAISSKDTQYF
DNA: TGTGCCATCAGTAGTAAAGATACGCAGTATTTT

J: TRBJ1-2
V: TRBV18
size: few
D: NA
CDR3: CASSPTGPRPYGYTF
DNA: TGTGCCAGCTCACCTACAGGTCCTAGGCCATATGGCTACACCTTC

J: TRBJ1-3
V: TRBV7-3
size: NA
D: NA
CDR3: CASSTGGGAHGNTIYF
DNA: TGTGCCAGCAGCACCGGAGGAGGGGCGCATGGAAACACCATATATTTT

J: TRBJ1-2
V: TRBV7-8
size: few
D: NA
CDR3: CASSRTVSPFYGYTF
DNA: TGTGCCAGCAGCAGGACAGTGTCCCCCTTCTATGGCTACACCTTC

J: TRBJ1-6
V: TRBV6-6
size: NA
D: TRBD1
CDR3: CASSYQGQGAPLHF
DNA: TGTGCCAGCAGTTACCAAGGACAGGGAGCACCCCTCCACTTT

J: TRBJ2-3
V: TRBV19
size: few
D: TRBD2
CDR3: CASSIAAGAEDTQYF
DNA: TGTGCCAGTAGTATCGCAGCGGGAGCGGAGGATACGCAGTATTTT

J: TRBJ1-1
V: TRBV5-1
size: few
D: NA
CDR3: CASATGTANTEAFF
DNA: TGCGCCAGCGCGACGGGGACCGCGAACACTGAAGCTTTCTTT

J: TRBJ1-2
V: TRBV29-1
size: few
D: NA
CDR3: CSDQGDGIYNGYTF
DNA: TGCAGCGACCAAGGGGACGGAATCTACAATGGCTACACCTTC

J: TRBJ2-7
V: TRBV9
size: NA
D: TRBD1
CDR3: CASSVVPGQGNEQYF
DNA: TGTGCCAGCAGCGTAGTCCCGGGACAGGGGAACGAGCAGTACTTC

J: TRBJ2-3
V: TRBV27
size: once
D: NA
CDR3: CASSLRRDGTSSTDTQYF
DNA: TGTGCCAGCAGTTTAAGGAGGGATGGCACATCTAGCACAGATACGCAGTATTTT

J: TRBJ2-3
V: TRBV12-5
size: few
D: TRBD2
CDR3: CASGSLAGIVLTDTQYF
DNA: TGTGCTAGTGGTTCACTAGCGGGAATAGTTCTCACAGATACGCAGTATTTT

J: TRBJ1-2
V: TRBV20-1
size: NA
D: NA
CDR3: CSARELPTGSTF
DNA: TGCAGTGCTAGAGAGCTGCCGACAGGATCCACCTTC

J: TRBJ1-1
V: TRBV5-6
size: few
D: NA
CDR3: CASSLRLLRTEAFF
DNA: TGTGCCAGCAGCTTGAGGCTTTTGCGGACTGAAGCTTTCTTT

J: TRBJ2-3
V: TRBV11-2
size: NA
D: NA
CDR3: CASSLGLDTQYF
DNA: TGTGCCAGCAGCTTAGGTTTGGATACGCAGTATTTT

J: TRBJ2-7
V: TRBV28
size: NA
D: TRBD1
CDR3: CASSGQGPAYEQYF
DNA: TGTGCCAGCAGTGGACAGGGGCCCGCCTACGAGCAGTACTTC

J: TRBJ2-5
V: TRBV7-7
size: few
D: TRBD1
CDR3: CASSLGQGKQETQYF
DNA: TGTGCCAGCAGCTTAGGACAGGGAAAACAAGAGACCCAGTACTTC

J: TRBJ1-1
V: TRBV10-2
size: NA
D: NA
CDR3: CASSWKGGTEAFF
DNA: TGCGCCAGCAGTTGGAAAGGGGGCACTGAAGCTTTCTTT

J: TRBJ1-3
V: TRBV6-1
size: few
D: TRBD1
CDR3: CASILYPVRGGQGDNTIYF
DNA: TGTGCCAGCATACTTTATCCCGTGAGGGGAGGACAGGGGGACAACACCATATATTTT

J: TRBJ1-1
V: TRBV7-2
size: many
D: NA
CDR3: CASSPGGVLGEAFF
DNA: TGTGCCAGCAGCCCGGGAGGGGTACTGGGTGAAGCTTTCTTT

J: TRBJ2-1
V: TRBV10-3
size: NA
D: NA
CDR3: CAISRSEPSYNEQFF
DNA: TGTGCCATCAGCAGATCAGAACCCTCCTACAATGAGCAGTTCTTC

J: TRBJ1-1
V: TRBV19
size: few
D: NA
CDR3: CASSRMGVGTEAFF
DNA: TGTGCCAGTAGTCGTATGGGGGTGGGCACTGAAGCTTTCTTT

J: TRBJ2-3
V: TRBV10-3
size: NA
D: TRBD2
CDR3: CAISLTSGEGISTDTQYF
DNA: TGTGCCATCAGCCTGACTAGCGGAGAGGGAATAAGCACAGATACGCAGTATTTT

J: TRBJ2-1
V: TRBV28
size: few
D: TRBD1
CDR3: CASSQYRGHYNEQFF
DNA: TGTGCCAGCAGTCAGTACAGGGGACACTACAATGAGCAGTTCTTC

J: TRBJ1-2
V: TRBV12-3/TRBV12-4
size: few
D: NA
CDR3: CASSQTANYGYTF
DNA: TGTGCCAGCAGCCAGACAGCTAACTATGGCTACACCTTC

J: TRBJ2-7
V: TRBV6-1
size: few
D: NA
CDR3: CASSEYGTYEQYF
DNA: TGTGCCAGCAGTGAATACGGTACCTACGAGCAGTACTTC

J: TRBJ1-2
V: TRBV10-3
size: NA
D: NA
CDR3: CAISELSYSYTF
DNA: TGTGCCATCAGTGAGTTATCATATAGCTACACCTTC

J: TRBJ1-4
V: TRBV6-1
size: NA
D: NA
CDR3: CASSEGGRGQLFF
DNA: TGTGCCAGCAGTGAAGGAGGGCGGGGGCAACTGTTTTTT

J: TRBJ2-7
V: TRBV7-6
size: many
D: NA
CDR3: CASSLGDEQYF
DNA: TGTGCCAGCAGCTTAGGCGACGAGCAGTACTTC

J: TRBJ2-5
V: TRBV19
size: many
D: NA
CDR3: CASSRAYQETQYF
DNA: TGTGCCAGTAGTAGGGCTTACCAAGAGACCCAGTACTTC

J: TRBJ2-5
V: TRBV5-1
size: many
D: NA
CDR3: CASSPRDYETQYF
DNA: TGCGCCAGCAGTCCCAGGGATTACGAGACCCAGTACTTC

J: TRBJ1-2
V: TRBV7-8
size: few
D: NA
CDR3: CASSLGALGGAGYTF
DNA: TGTGCCAGCAGTTTGGGGGCGTTGGGTGGGGCAGGCTACACCTTC

J: TRBJ1-2
V: TRBV27
size: NA
D: TRBD1
CDR3: CASSFVAGQGYYGYTF
DNA: TGTGCCAGCAGTTTCGTGGCGGGACAGGGGTACTATGGCTACACCTTC

J: TRBJ2-3
V: TRBV19
size: NA
D: NA
CDR3: CASSIAGGLNTDTQYF
DNA: TGTGCCAGTAGTATTGCTGGCGGGCTTAACACAGATACGCAGTATTTT

J: TRBJ2-4
V: TRBV29-1
size: NA
D: NA
CDR3: CSVVLAGVAKNIQYF
DNA: TGCAGCGTTGTACTGGCAGGGGTCGCCAAAAACATTCAGTACTTC

J: TRBJ1-2
V: TRBV6-5
size: NA
D: NA
CDR3: CASSPGLTIEALDGYTF
DNA: TGTGCCAGCAGCCCTGGTCTTACAATCGAGGCCCTCGATGGCTACACCTTC

J: TRBJ2-7
V: TRBV4-3
size: NA
D: TRBD1
CDR3: CASSQGWTGAYEQYF
DNA: TGCGCCAGCAGCCAAGGTTGGACAGGGGCCTACGAGCAGTACTTC